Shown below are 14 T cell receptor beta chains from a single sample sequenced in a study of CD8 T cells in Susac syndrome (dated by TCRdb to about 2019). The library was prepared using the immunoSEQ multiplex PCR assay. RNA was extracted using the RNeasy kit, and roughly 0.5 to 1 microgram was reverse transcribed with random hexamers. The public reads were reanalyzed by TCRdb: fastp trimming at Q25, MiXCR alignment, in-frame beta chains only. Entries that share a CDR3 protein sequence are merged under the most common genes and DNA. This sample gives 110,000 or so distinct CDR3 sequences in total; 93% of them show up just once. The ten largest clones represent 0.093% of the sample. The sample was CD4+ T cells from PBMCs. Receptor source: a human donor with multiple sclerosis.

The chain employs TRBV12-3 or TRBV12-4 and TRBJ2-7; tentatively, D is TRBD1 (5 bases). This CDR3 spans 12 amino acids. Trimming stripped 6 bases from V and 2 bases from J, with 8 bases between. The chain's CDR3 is CASSRAAYEQYF. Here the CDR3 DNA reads TGTGCCAGCAGCAGGGCCGCCTACGAGCAGTACTTC.

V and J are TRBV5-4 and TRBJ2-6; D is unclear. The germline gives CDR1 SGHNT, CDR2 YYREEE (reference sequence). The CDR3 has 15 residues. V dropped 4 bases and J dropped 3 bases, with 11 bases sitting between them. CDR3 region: CASSNQNFGANVLTF. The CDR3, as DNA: TGTGCCAGCAGCAACCAGAATTTTGGGGCCAACGTCCTGACTTTC.

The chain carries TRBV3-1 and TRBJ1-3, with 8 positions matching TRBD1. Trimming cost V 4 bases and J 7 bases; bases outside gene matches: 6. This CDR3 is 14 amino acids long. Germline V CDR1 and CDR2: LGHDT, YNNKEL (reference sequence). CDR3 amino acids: CASSRRQGSNTIYF. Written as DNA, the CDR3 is TGTGCCAGCAGCCGGCGACAGGGGAGCAACACCATATATTTT.

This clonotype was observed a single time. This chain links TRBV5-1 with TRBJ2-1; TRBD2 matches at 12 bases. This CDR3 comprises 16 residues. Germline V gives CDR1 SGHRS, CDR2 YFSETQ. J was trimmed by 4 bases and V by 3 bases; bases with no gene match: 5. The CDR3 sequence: CASSWTGLAGYNEQFF. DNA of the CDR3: TGCGCCAGCAGCTGGACCGGACTAGCGGGGTACAATGAGCAGTTCTTC. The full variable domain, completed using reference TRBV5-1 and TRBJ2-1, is KAGVTQTPRYLIKTRGQQVTLSCSPISGHRSVSWYQQTPGQGLQFLFEYFSETQRNKGNFPGRFSGRQFSNSRSEMNVSTLELGDSALYLCASSWTGLAGYNEQFFGPGTRLTVL.

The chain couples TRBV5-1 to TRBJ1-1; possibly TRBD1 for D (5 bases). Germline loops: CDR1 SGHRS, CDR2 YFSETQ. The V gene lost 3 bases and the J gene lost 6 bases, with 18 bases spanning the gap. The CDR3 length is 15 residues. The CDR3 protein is CASSWGGDAAAEAFF. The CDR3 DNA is TGCGCCAGCAGCTGGGGGGGGGACGCAGCGGCTGAAGCTTTCTTT.

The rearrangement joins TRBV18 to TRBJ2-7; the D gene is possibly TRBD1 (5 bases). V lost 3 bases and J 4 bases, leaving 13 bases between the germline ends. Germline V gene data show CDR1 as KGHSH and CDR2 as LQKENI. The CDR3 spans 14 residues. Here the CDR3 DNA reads TGTGCCAGCTCACCGGACAATTCTGGTTACGAGCAGTACTTC. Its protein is CASSPDNSGYEQYF.

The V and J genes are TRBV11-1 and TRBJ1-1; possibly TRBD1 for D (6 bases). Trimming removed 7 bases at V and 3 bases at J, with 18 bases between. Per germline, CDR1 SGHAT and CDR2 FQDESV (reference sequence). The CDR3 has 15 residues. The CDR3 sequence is CASTLGDRTYTEAFF. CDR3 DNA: TGTGCCAGCACCCTTGGCGACAGGACCTACACTGAAGCTTTCTTT.

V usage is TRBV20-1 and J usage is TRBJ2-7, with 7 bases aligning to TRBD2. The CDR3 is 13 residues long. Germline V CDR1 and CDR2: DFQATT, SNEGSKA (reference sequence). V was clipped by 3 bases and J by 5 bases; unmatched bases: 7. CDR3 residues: CSASGGTVNEQYF. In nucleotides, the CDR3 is TGCAGTGCTAGCGGGGGGACTGTAAACGAGCAGTACTTC.

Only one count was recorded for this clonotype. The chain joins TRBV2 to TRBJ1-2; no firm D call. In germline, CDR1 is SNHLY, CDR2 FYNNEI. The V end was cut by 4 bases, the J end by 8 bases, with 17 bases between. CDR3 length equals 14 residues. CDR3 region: CASSVGSGLGGYTF. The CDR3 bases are TGTGCCAGCAGTGTAGGATCAGGTTTAGGCGGCTACACCTTC.

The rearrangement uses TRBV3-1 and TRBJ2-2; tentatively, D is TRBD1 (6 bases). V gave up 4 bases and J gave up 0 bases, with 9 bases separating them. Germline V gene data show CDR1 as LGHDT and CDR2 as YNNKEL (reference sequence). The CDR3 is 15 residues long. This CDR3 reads CASSPWTANTGELFF. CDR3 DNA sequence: TGTGCCAGCAGCCCTTGGACAGCGAACACCGGGGAGCTGTTTTTT.

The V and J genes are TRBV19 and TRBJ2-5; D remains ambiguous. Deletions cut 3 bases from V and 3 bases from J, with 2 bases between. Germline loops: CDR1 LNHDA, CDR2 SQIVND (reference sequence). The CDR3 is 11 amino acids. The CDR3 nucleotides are TGTGCCAGTAGTATTGAAGAGACCCAGTACTTC. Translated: CASSIEETQYF.

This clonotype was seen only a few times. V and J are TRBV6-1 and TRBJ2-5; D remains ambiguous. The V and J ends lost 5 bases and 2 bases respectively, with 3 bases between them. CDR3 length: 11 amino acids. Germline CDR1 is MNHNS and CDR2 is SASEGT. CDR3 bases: TGTGCCAGCAGTAAGCAAGAGACCCAGTACTTC. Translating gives CASSKQETQYF.

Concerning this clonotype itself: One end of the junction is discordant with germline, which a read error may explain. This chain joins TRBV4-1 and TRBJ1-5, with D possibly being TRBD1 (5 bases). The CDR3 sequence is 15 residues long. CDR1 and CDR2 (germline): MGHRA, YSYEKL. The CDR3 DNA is TGCGCCAGCAGCATCGGGACCGGCGGGGGTCAGCCCCAGCTTTTT. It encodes CASSIGTGGGQPQLF.

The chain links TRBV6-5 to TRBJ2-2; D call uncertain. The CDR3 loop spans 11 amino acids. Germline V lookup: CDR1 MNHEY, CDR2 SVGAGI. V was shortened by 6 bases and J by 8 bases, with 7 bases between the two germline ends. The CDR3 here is CASSGRGELFF. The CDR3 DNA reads TGTGCCAGCAGCGGCCGAGGGGAGCTGTTTTTT.